This T cell receptor beta chain originates from a study of shared clonotypes between healthy human individuals. Findings of the study overall: For naive CD4 cells, roughly 4.8% of clonotypes were shared across several donors.

This CDR3 is built from 14 residues. Trimming took 4 bases from V and 3 from J, leaving 10 bases between them. The V gene's germline CDR1 is SGHNT and CDR2 YYREEE (reference sequence). Concerning this clone itself: Its target is not known.

Some clones are missing from TCRdb's copy, which holds only in-frame ones; the method was immunoSEQ multiplex PCR. The table shows roughly 1 million clones, with around 78% occurring only once. Source material: memory CD4+ T cells from PBMCs. Subset of the sample: CD45RA-negative fraction. This receptor was obtained from a man in his late teens or twenties in good health. Some clones in this sample may be carry-over from other donors' samples. The chain links TRBV5-4 to TRBJ1-4, with D uncertain. The DNA for the CDR3 is TGTGCCAGCAGCATTGGAATCGCTAATGAAAAACTGTTTTTT. This gives the protein CASSIGIANEKLFF.